This is a list of T cell receptor beta chains from one sample in a study of blood T cell repertoires in COVID-19. TCRdb's table, derived via immunoSEQ multiplex PCR, lists solely in-frame clones and lacks some. Seen here are fewer than 110,000 clones, more than 80% observed once, and the top ten hold around 13%. Specimen: peripheral blood. All receptors come from a human donor in a cohort sampled during active COVID-19. Both conserved end residues are part of each CDR3. A D gene is named only where the DNA matches it firmly. The size entry is marked missing in some rows and otherwise reads once, few, many or a size class.

>TRBJ2-1|few|TRBV5-1|.
CASSPDGGSYNEQFF
TGCGCCAGCAGCCCGGACGGGGGTTCCTACAATGAGCAGTTCTTC
>TRBJ2-3|.|TRBV19|.
CASSNSWTSTDTQYF
TGTGCCAGTAGTAACTCTTGGACTAGCACAGATACGCAGTATTTT
>TRBJ1-3|few|TRBV5-4|.
CASSIDRYSGNTIYF
TGTGCCAGCAGCATAGACAGATACTCTGGAAACACCATATATTTT
>TRBJ2-7|.|TRBV10-3|TRBD1
CAIRPRAGGSYEQYF
TGTGCCATCAGGCCTCGGGCAGGGGGATCCTACGAGCAGTACTTC
>TRBJ2-7|.|TRBV5-4|TRBD1
CASSPTGTGVNEQYF
TGTGCCAGCAGCCCGACAGGGACAGGGGTGAACGAGCAGTACTTC
>TRBJ1-1|.|TRBV5-1|.
CASSSGYMNTEAFF
TGCGCCAGCAGCTCGGGTTACATGAACACTGAAGCTTTCTTT
>TRBJ1-2|.|TRBV9|TRBD1
CASSGQGKQGVSHYGYTF
TGTGCCAGCAGCGGTCAGGGGAAACAGGGGGTCTCACACTATGGCTACACCTTC
>TRBJ2-1|.|TRBV10-1|TRBD2
CASRGGGGKEQFF
TGCGCCAGCAGAGGAGGCGGGGGGAAAGAGCAGTTCTTC
>TRBJ2-1|.|TRBV9|.
CASSVVGAEGFIGEQFF
TGTGCCAGCAGCGTAGTGGGCGCGGAGGGGTTTATCGGTGAGCAGTTCTTC
>TRBJ2-1|.|TRBV3-1/TRBV3-2|TRBD2
CASSQVGSGGNEQFF
TGTGCCAGCAGCCAAGTGGGTAGCGGGGGGAACGAGCAGTTCTTC
>TRBJ1-5|.|TRBV2|TRBD1
CASSEQGDRTQHF
TGTGCCAGCAGTGAACAGGGGGATCGGACCCAGCATTTT
>TRBJ2-2|.|TRBV5-8|.
CASSLTPTRWLAGELFF
TGTGCCAGCAGCTTGACCCCGACTCGCTGGCTCGCCGGGGAGCTGTTTTTT
>TRBJ2-1|once|TRBV6-5|TRBD2
CASSRVASGGHEQFF
TGTGCCAGCAGTAGGGTGGCTAGCGGGGGCCACGAGCAGTTCTTC
>TRBJ1-1|.|TRBV29-1|TRBD1
CSIPGGQGSTEAFF
TGCAGTATCCCCGGGGGACAGGGGAGCACTGAAGCTTTCTTT
>TRBJ2-3|.|TRBV7-3|TRBD2
CASSYSGGTDTQYF
TGTGCCAGCAGCTATAGCGGGGGCACAGATACGCAGTATTTT
>TRBJ1-2|once|TRBV24-1|TRBD1
CATSDLLRRTGPPTSEGYTF
TGTGCCACCAGTGATTTGCTGCGGCGGACAGGGCCTCCCACCTCGGAGGGCTACACCTTC
>TRBJ1-4|.|TRBV9|TRBD1
CASSVGTGNEKLFF
TGTGCCAGCAGCGTGGGGACAGGGAATGAAAAACTGTTTTTT
>TRBJ1-3|.|TRBV18|TRBD1
CASSPGQSGGISGNTIYF
TGTGCCAGCTCACCGGGACAGAGTGGGGGGATTTCTGGAAACACCATATATTTT
>TRBJ2-6|.|TRBV27|.
CASSPTLGRAGANVLTF
TGTGCCAGCAGTCCCACCTTAGGCAGGGCTGGGGCCAACGTCCTGACTTTC
>TRBJ2-1|.|TRBV2|.
CASDGGYYNEQFF
TGTGCCAGCGACGGGGGTTACTACAATGAGCAGTTCTTC
>TRBJ2-7|.|TRBV6-2/TRBV6-3|TRBD2
CASSPLRTSGVREQYF
TGTGCCAGCAGTCCGCTCCGGACTAGCGGGGTGCGCGAGCAGTACTTC
>TRBJ1-6|.|TRBV2|TRBD1
CASEREDRAVF
TGTGCCAGCGAGAGAGAGGACAGGGCTGTCTTT
>TRBJ1-2|few|TRBV19|TRBD1
CASTPTGNYGYTF
TGTGCCAGTACCCCGACAGGGAACTATGGCTACACCTTC
>TRBJ2-6|.|TRBV4-2|.
CASSQEGGSGANVLTF
TGTGCCAGCAGCCAAGAGGGAGGTTCTGGGGCCAACGTCCTGACTTTC
>TRBJ2-3|.|TRBV6-5|TRBD2
CASSLAGGTDTQYF
TGTGCCAGCTCTCTAGCGGGGGGGACAGATACGCAGTATTTT
>TRBJ2-3|.|TRBV27|.
CASRDPGAWEDTQYF
TGTGCCAGCAGAGATCCAGGGGCCTGGGAGGATACGCAGTATTTT
>TRBJ2-7|.|TRBV2|.
CASSEVTGSYEQYF
TGTGCCAGCAGTGAGGTTACAGGGTCGTACGAGCAGTACTTC
>TRBJ1-5|.|TRBV5-1|.
CASSLVPDQPQHF
TGCGCCAGCAGCTTGGTTCCGGATCAGCCCCAGCATTTT
>TRBJ1-2|few|TRBV6-4|.
CASSGAGDYGYTF
TGTGCCAGCTCAGGGGCCGGGGACTATGGCTACACCTTC
>TRBJ1-2|.|TRBV27|TRBD1
CASRGSAGGFGYTF
TGTGCCAGCAGGGGCTCGGCAGGGGGCTTTGGCTACACCTTC
>TRBJ1-5|.|TRBV5-1|TRBD1
CASSSGTGGDNQPQHF
TGCGCCAGCTCATCCGGGACAGGGGGCGATAACCAGCCCCAGCATTTT
>TRBJ2-1|.|TRBV5-4|TRBD2
CASSFTGGRPGEQFF
TGTGCCAGCAGCTTCACGGGGGGACGACCGGGTGAGCAGTTCTTC
>TRBJ1-1|.|TRBV27|.
CASSHHDRAEAFF
TGTGCCAGCAGTCACCACGACAGAGCTGAAGCTTTCTTT
>TRBJ2-3|.|TRBV5-1|.
CASSLRTGSDTQYF
TGCGCCAGCAGCTTACGTACAGGGTCAGATACGCAGTATTTT
>TRBJ2-1|.|TRBV4-2|TRBD2
CASSQSPGLAGASFRGYNEQFF
TGTGCCAGCAGCCAATCACCCGGACTAGCGGGGGCCTCCTTTAGGGGTTACAATGAGCAGTTCTTC
>TRBJ1-5|.|TRBV19|.
CASSPGVAARSQHF
TGTGCCAGTAGCCCGGGAGTTGCAGCGAGGTCCCAGCATTTT
>TRBJ1-1|.|TRBV7-9|TRBD1
CASSLAIVTGAAFF
TGTGCCAGCAGCTTAGCAATCGTGACAGGGGCGGCTTTCTTT
>TRBJ1-1|.|TRBV18|.
CASSQDPGTEAFF
TGTGCCAGCTCCCAAGATCCGGGGACTGAAGCTTTCTTT
>TRBJ2-5|.|TRBV5-5|.
CASSDPGGARETQYF
TGTGCCAGCAGCGATCCTGGGGGGGCGCGGGAGACCCAGTACTTC
>TRBJ2-6|.|TRBV4-1|.
CASSRQILLGANVLTF
TGCGCCAGCAGCCGGCAGATCTTGTTAGGGGCCAACGTCCTGACTTTC
>TRBJ1-1|.|TRBV21-1|.
CASSKGYRNTEAFF
TGTGCCAGCAGCAAAGGCTACAGAAACACTGAAGCTTTCTTT
>TRBJ2-2|.|TRBV6-5|.
CASLTAQGGTGELFF
TGTGCCAGTCTTACTGCACAGGGAGGGACCGGGGAGCTGTTTTTT
>TRBJ2-2|.|TRBV14|.
CASSQVYTGELFF
TGTGCCAGCAGCCAAGTCTACACCGGGGAGCTGTTTTTT
>TRBJ1-6|.|TRBV7-2|.
CASSLGVAGTGSPLHF
TGTGCCAGCAGCTTAGGGGTGGCGGGCACGGGTTCACCCCTCCACTTT
>TRBJ1-2|.|TRBV6-5|.
CASSYSMGDAYGYTF
TGTGCCAGCAGTTACTCGATGGGAGACGCATATGGCTACACCTTC
>TRBJ2-6|once|TRBV18|.
CASSPPRGTGANVLTF
TGTGCCAGCTCACCACCGAGAGGGACTGGGGCCAACGTCCTGACTTTC
>TRBJ1-2|.|TRBV19|TRBD1
CASSIEAGTGTIRYTF
TGTGCCAGTAGTATAGAAGCCGGGACAGGGACGATTCGCTACACCTTC
>TRBJ2-1|once|TRBV6-1|TRBD2
CASSDGELAAYNEQFF
TGTGCCAGCAGTGACGGGGAACTAGCGGCCTACAATGAGCAGTTCTTC
>TRBJ2-3|once|TRBV7-2|.
CASSLRRGPGDTQYF
TGTGCCAGCAGCTTAAGGCGGGGGCCAGGAGATACGCAGTATTTT
>TRBJ2-1|.|TRBV6-2/TRBV6-3|.
CASSYTYNEQFF
TGTGCCAGCAGTTACACATACAATGAGCAGTTCTTC
>TRBJ2-3|.|TRBV10-3|TRBD1
CAISGGQGGDTQYF
TGTGCCATCAGTGGGGGACAGGGTGGAGATACGCAGTATTTT
>TRBJ1-3|once|TRBV7-2|TRBD1
CASSPSAGTEGNTIYF
TGTGCCAGCAGCCCCTCCGCTGGGACAGAAGGAAACACCATATATTTT
>TRBJ2-7|.|TRBV7-2|TRBD2
CASTEELAGDYEQYF
TGTGCCAGCACCGAGGAGCTAGCGGGGGACTACGAGCAGTACTTC
>TRBJ1-4|.|TRBV5-1|.
CASRTGLINEKLFF
TGCGCCAGTAGAACCGGACTGATTAATGAAAAACTGTTTTTT
>TRBJ2-7|.|TRBV6-5|TRBD1
CASSTNGQGIYEQYF
TGTGCCAGCAGTACCAACGGACAGGGAATCTACGAGCAGTACTTC
>TRBJ1-1|once|TRBV19|.
CASTSHPNTEAFF
TGTGCCAGTACCTCACATCCGAACACTGAAGCTTTCTTT
>TRBJ2-5|.|TRBV4-1|.
CASSQDGIQETQYF
TGCGCCAGCAGCCAAGATGGCATCCAAGAGACCCAGTACTTC
>TRBJ2-7|.|TRBV10-2|TRBD2
CASSWGLADSYEQYF
TGCGCCAGCAGTTGGGGACTAGCGGATTCCTACGAGCAGTACTTC
>TRBJ1-5|few|TRBV2|.
CASSAGNQPQHF
TGTGCCAGCAGTGCGGGGAATCAGCCCCAGCATTTT